This T cell receptor beta chain was found in a study of OX40 agonist ivuxolimab in advanced cancers. Study-level background: Among those treated, three patients had partial responses, one with hepatocellular carcinoma and two with cutaneous melanoma.

Germline assignment: CDR1 SGDLS and CDR2 YYNGEE. There are 17 residues in the CDR3. V was pared by 0 bases and J by 0 bases, with 13 bases between. Assay used: immunoSEQ multiplex PCR; TCRdb lists only in-frame clones, some missing. Among some 58,000 clones listed, roughly nine tenths were seen once. The sample here was CD4+ or CD8+ T cells sorted from blood, taken in a trial of the OX40 agonist ivuxolimab. The gene calls are TRBV9 and TRBJ1-3; a possible D gene is TRBD1 (5 bases). The sequence was collected from an adult with an advanced solid tumor such as melanoma, head and neck, liver or kidney cancer. CDR3 residues: CASSVGTTGLSGNTIYF. CDR3 DNA sequence: TGTGCCAGCAGCGTAGGTACAACAGGTCTCTCTGGAAACACCATATATTTT.